The sample holds one count of the clone carrying this TCR beta chain. The antigen is unknown. The CDR3 is 13 residues long. Germline V gene sequence: CDR1 MNHEY, CDR2 SVGEGT. The V segment lost 2 bases and the J segment 12 bases; nucleotides outside the gene matches: 6. The entry originates in a study of post-analysis software for immune sequencing data. As for the study in general: The study covered relapsing-remitting, secondary progressive and progressive-relapsing courses of multiple sclerosis.

Carried by the TCR beta cDNA libraries were unique molecular identifiers. TCRdb analysed the PCR reads with MiXCR anew, one entry per CDR3 protein. The top ten clones hold about 6% of a sample with more than 500,000 distinct CDR3 sequences, around 34% of them seen once. Study-wide results and caveats: Controls showed lower frequencies than patients for roughly 5 TRBV segments, and TRBV5-6, TRBV5-1 and TRBV20-1 were among these. People with multiple sclerosis had a significantly lower normalized Chao1 diversity than controls did. Samples made in the same batch grouped tightly together by F measure.

V and J are TRBV6-2 or TRBV6-3 and TRBJ2-1; the match to TRBD2 covers 8 bases. Input material: blood. This receptor was obtained from a girl younger than 18 with multiple sclerosis. This CDR3 reads CASSYSGTRRQFF. CDR3 nucleotide sequence: TGTGCCAGCAGTTACAGCGGGACTAGGCGGCAGTTCTTC.